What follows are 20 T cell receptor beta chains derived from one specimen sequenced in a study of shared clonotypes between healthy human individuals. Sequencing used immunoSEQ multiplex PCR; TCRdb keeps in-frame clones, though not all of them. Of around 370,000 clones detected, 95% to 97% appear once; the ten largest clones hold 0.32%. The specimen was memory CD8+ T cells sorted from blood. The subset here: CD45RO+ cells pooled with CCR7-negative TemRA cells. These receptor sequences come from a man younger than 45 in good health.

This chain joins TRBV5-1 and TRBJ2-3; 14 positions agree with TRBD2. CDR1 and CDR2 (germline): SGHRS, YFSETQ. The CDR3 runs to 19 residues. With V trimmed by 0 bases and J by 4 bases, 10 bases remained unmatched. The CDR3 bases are TGCGCCAGCAGCTTGGCCTGGGGACTAGCGGGAGTCTACCCAGATACGCAGTATTTT. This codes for CASSLAWGLAGVYPDTQYF.

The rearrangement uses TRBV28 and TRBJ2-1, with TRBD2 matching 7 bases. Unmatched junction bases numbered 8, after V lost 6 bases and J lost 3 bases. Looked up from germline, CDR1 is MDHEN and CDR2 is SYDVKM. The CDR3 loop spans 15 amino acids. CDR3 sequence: CASSFLGGSYNEQFF. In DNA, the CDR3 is TGTGCCAGCAGCTTCTTGGGCGGGAGCTACAATGAGCAGTTCTTC. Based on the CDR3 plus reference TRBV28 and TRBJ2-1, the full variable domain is DVKVTQSSRYLVKRTGEKVFLECVQDMDHENMFWYRQDPGLGLRLIYFSYDVKMKEKGDIPEGYSVSREKKERFSLILESASTNQTSMYLCASSFLGGSYNEQFFGPGTRLTVL.

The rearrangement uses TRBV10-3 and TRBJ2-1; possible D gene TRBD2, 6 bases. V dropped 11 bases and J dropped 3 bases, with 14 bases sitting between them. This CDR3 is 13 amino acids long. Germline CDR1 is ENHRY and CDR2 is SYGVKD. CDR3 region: CASAGSDYNEQFF. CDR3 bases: TGTGCCTCAGCCGGGAGCGACTACAATGAGCAGTTCTTC.

CDR3 coding DNA: TGTGCCAGCCCCCCGACTAGCGGGAAAGAGACCCAGTACTTC. Translating it yields CASPPTSGKETQYF. The chain carries TRBV6-4 and TRBJ2-5, with 11 bases identical to TRBD2. In germline, CDR1 is MRHNA, CDR2 SNTAGT. The CDR3 is 14 residues long. J was trimmed by 3 bases and V by 8 bases; bases with no gene match: 5.

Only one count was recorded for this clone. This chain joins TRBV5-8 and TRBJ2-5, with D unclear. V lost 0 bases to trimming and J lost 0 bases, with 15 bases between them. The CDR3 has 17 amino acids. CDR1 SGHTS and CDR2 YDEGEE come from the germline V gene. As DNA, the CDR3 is TGTGCCAGCAGCTTGGGAACCCGTTCCCCTTACCAAGAGACCCAGTACTTC. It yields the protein CASSLGTRSPYQETQYF.

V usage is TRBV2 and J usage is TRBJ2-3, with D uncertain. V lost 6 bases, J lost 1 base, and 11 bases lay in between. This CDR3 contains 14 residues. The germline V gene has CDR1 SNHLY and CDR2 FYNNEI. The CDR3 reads CASRPEPRTDTQYF. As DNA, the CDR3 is TGTGCCAGCAGACCGGAGCCTCGCACAGATACGCAGTATTTT.

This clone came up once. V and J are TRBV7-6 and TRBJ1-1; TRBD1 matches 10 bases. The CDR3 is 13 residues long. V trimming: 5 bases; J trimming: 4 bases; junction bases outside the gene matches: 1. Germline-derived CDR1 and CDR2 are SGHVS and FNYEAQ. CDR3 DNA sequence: TGTGCCAGCAGCCGGGACAGGGGCACTGAAGCTTTCTTT. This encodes CASSRDRGTEAFF. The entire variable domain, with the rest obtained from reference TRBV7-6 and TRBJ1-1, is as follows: GAGVSQSPRYKVTKRGQDVALRCDPISGHVSLYWYRQALGQGPEFLTYFNYEAQQDKSGLPNDRFSAERPEGSISTLTIQRTEQRDSAMYRCASSRDRGTEAFFGQGTRLTVV.

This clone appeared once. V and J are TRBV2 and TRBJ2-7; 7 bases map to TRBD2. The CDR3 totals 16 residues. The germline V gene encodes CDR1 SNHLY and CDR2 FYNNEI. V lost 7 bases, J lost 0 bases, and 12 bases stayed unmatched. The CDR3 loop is CASKDMPSGSSYEQYF. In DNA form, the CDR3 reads TGTGCCAGCAAGGACATGCCTAGCGGCAGCTCCTACGAGCAGTACTTC.

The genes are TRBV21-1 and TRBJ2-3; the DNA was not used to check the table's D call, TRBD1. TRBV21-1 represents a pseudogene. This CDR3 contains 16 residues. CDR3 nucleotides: TGTGCCAGCAGCAAATGGGCCGCCATCCGCACAGATACGCAGTATTTT. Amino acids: CASSKWAAIRTDTQYF.

The CDR3 DNA sequence: TGTGCCAGCAGTCCTAGCGGGGGCACCGGGGAGCTGTTTTTT. Amino acids: CASSPSGGTGELFF. V usage is TRBV25-1 and J usage is TRBJ2-2; 10 nucleotides agree with TRBD2. With V trimmed by 5 bases and J by 4 bases, 1 base remained unmatched. CDR3 size: 14 residues. CDR1 MGHDK and CDR2 SYGVNS come from the germline V gene.

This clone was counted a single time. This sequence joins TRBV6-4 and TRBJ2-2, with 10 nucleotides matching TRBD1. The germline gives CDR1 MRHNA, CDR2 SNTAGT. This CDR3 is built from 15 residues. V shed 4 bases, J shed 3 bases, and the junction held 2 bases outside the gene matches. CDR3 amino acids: CASSADRGDTGELFF. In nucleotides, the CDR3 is TGTGCCAGCAGTGCGGACAGGGGGGACACCGGGGAGCTGTTTTTT.

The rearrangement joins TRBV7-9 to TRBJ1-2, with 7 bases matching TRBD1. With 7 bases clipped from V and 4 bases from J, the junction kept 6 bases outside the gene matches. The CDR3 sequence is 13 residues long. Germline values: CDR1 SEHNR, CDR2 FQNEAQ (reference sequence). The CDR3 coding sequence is TGTGCCAGCACCGCTAGGGACAGCTATGGCTACACCTTC. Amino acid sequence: CASTARDSYGYTF.

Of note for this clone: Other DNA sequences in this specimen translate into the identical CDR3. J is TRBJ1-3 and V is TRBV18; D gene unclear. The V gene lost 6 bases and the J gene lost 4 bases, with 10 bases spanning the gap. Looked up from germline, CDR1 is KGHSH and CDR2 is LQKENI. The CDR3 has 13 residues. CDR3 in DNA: TGTGCCAGCTCGCCAGGAGAGGGAAACACCATATATTTT. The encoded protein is CASSPGEGNTIYF.

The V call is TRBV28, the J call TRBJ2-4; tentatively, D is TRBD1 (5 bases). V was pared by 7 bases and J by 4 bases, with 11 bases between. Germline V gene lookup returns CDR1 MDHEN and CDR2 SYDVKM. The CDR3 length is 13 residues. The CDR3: CASTGRVKNIQYF. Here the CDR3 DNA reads TGTGCCAGCACGGGCAGGGTGAAAAACATTCAGTACTTC.

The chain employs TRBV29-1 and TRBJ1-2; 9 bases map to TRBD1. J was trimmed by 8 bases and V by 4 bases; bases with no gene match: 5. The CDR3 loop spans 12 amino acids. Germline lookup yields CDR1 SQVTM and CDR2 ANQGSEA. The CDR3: CSVGTGEKGYTF. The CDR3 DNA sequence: TGCAGCGTTGGGACAGGGGAAAAGGGCTACACCTTC.

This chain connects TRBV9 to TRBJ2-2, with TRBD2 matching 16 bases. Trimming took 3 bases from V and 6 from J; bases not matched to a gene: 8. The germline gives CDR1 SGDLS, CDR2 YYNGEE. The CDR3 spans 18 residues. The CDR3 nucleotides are TGTGCCAGCAGCGCCACCGGGACTAGCGGGAGGGCGTCCGGGGAGCTGTTTTTT. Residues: CASSATGTSGRASGELFF. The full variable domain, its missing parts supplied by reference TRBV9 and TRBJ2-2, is DSGVTQTPKHLITATGQRVTLRCSPRSGDLSVYWYQQSLDQGLQFLIQYYNGEERAKGNILERFSAQQFPDLHSELNLSSLELGDSALYFCASSATGTSGRASGELFFGEGSRLTVL.

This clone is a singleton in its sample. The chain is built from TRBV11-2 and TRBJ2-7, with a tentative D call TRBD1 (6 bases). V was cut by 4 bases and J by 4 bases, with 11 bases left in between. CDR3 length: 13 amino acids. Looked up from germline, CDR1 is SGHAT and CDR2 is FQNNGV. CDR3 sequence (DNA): TGTGCCAGCAGCTCCCTCCAGGGGTACGAGCAGTACTTC. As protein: CASSSLQGYEQYF.

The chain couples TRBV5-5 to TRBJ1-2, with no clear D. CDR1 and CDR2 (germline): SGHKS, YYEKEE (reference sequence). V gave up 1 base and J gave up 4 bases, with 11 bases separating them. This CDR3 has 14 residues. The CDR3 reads CASSLNSGIYGYTF. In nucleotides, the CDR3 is TGTGCCAGCAGCTTGAATTCGGGAATCTATGGCTACACCTTC.

This CDR3 is CASSRGWGQRTDTQYF. The CDR3 nucleotides read TGTGCCAGTAGCCGAGGGTGGGGACAGCGCACAGATACGCAGTATTTT. The chain recombines TRBV19 with TRBJ2-3; 7 bases fit TRBD1. This CDR3 spans 16 amino acids. Germline loops: CDR1 LNHDA, CDR2 SQIVND (reference sequence). Unmatched junction bases numbered 10, after V lost 6 bases and J lost 1 base.

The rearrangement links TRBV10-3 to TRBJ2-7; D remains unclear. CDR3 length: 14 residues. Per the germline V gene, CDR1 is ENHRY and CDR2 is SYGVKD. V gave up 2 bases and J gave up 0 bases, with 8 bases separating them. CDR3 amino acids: CAISENYPSYEQYF. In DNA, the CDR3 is TGTGCCATCAGTGAGAACTACCCCTCCTACGAGCAGTACTTC.